This T cell receptor (beta chain) was retrieved from a study of blood T cell repertoires in COVID-19. Study at large: PBMCs, B-cell-depleted T cells, or T cells were the source of the cDNA or gDNA that made up the material.

This table comes from immunoSEQ multiplex PCR, and its TCRdb copy is limited to in-frame clones, with some not included. The table lists about 160,000 clones, around 89% of them singletons. J lost 4 bases, V lost 0 bases, and 4 bases had no gene match. The CDR3 is 15 residues long. Germline-derived CDR1 and CDR2 are SGHNT and YYREEE (reference sequence). Those enrolled in Seattle joined during active infection and were followed longitudinally afterward. The origin of this receptor is a man aged 18 to 29 with COVID-19, enrolled during active disease. The rearrangement uses TRBV5-4 and TRBJ2-1; TRBD2 matches at 7 bases. The sequenced material came from peripheral blood. CDR3 region: CASSLVASGYNEQFF. The CDR3 bases are TGTGCCAGCAGCTTGGTGGCTAGCGGTTACAATGAGCAGTTCTTC. Together with reference TRBV5-4 and TRBJ2-1, the CDR3 gives the full variable domain: ETGVTQSPTHLIKTRGQQVTLRCSSQSGHNTVSWYQQALGQGPQFIFQYYREEENGRGNFPPRFSGLQFPNYSSELNVNALELDDSALYLCASSLVASGYNEQFFGPGTRLTVL.